The sample holds a few counts of the clone carrying this TCR beta chain. Its antigen is not known. CDR3 size: 16 residues. CDR1 and CDR2 (germline): SGHAT, FQNNGV. J gave up 2 bases and V 7 bases, and 12 bases lay outside the gene matches. In TCRdb, the 5' RACE reads were re-called with MiXCR into one record per CDR3 protein. This table has around 340,000 distinct CDR3 sequences, 9% appearing once. These data belong to a study of identical twins. General study points: Invariant T cells like MAIT and iNKT could partly confound the zero-insertion analyses.

This clonotype was obtained from a woman in her forties or fifties in good health. The sequenced material came from naive T cells sorted from blood. The chain has TRBV11-2 and TRBJ2-5, with 8 positions matching TRBD2. DNA for the CDR3: TGTGCCAGCACCCCTGGAGTAGCGGGACCGCAAGAGACCCAGTACTTC. Its protein is CASTPGVAGPQETQYF.